These 30 T cell receptor beta chains share one sample of origin, sequenced in a study of blood T cell repertoires in COVID-19. Libraries were prepared by immunoSEQ multiplex PCR; TCRdb keeps only in-frame clonotypes and omits some of them. The sample shows 240,000 or so clones, approximately 83% of them seen only once. Sequencing used peripheral blood. The receptors were sampled from a woman aged 25 to 39 who had recovered from COVID-19.

The chain recombines TRBV19 with TRBJ1-2, with TRBD1 matching over 11 bases. The CDR3 consists of 15 residues. Germline V CDR1 and CDR2: LNHDA, SQIVND (reference sequence). Trimming at V came to 0 bases and at J to 7 bases, leaving 4 bases not matched to a gene. CDR3 coding DNA: TGTGCCAGTAGTATAGAGGGACAGGGGGGAGCTGGCTACACCTTC. Protein product: CASSIEGQGGAGYTF.

The rearrangement uses TRBV13 and TRBJ1-3; D not certain. Germline V CDR1 and CDR2: PRHDT, FYEKMQ (reference sequence). With 5 bases removed from V and 0 bases from J, the gap between germline ends came to 17 bases. This CDR3 contains 17 residues. Written as DNA, the CDR3 is TGTGCCAGCAGCGAGAACGATCGGGGAGTCTCTGGAAACACCATATATTTT. It encodes CASSENDRGVSGNTIYF.

The chain uses TRBV5-6 and TRBJ2-1, with D maybe TRBD2 (5 bases). CDR1 is SGHDT and CDR2 is YYEEEE in the germline V gene. The V gene lost 1 base and the J gene lost 5 bases, with 13 bases spanning the gap. The CDR3 has 15 amino acids. The CDR3 loop is CASSLPGIRHNEQFF. The CDR3 nucleotides read TGTGCCAGCAGCTTGCCGGGGATACGCCACAATGAGCAGTTCTTC.

For this clone: This specimen includes other DNA sequences encoding the same CDR3. The chain employs TRBV6-5 and TRBJ1-6; the D is unclear. The CDR3 runs to 13 residues. The germline V and J ends were trimmed by 6 bases and 4 bases, with 7 bases remaining between them. Germline assignment: CDR1 MNHEY and CDR2 SVGAGI. CDR3 amino acids: CASSPSYNSPLHF. The CDR3 bases are TGTGCCAGCAGCCCCTCTTATAATTCACCCCTCCACTTT.

This clone was recorded a few times. The V call is TRBV2, the J call TRBJ2-1; 10 nucleotides match TRBD2. The CDR3 is 15 amino acids. CDR1 and CDR2 (germline): SNHLY, FYNNEI. The J segment lost 7 bases and the V segment lost 6 bases, leaving 9 bases of the junction unmatched. The CDR3 spells CASRNRSGGVNEQFF. CDR3 nucleotides: TGTGCCAGCAGAAATCGGAGCGGGGGGGTTAATGAGCAGTTCTTC.

This sequence joins TRBV6-1 and TRBJ2-2; TRBD1 agrees at 7 bases. The CDR3 contains 17 residues. Trimming cost V 0 bases and J 3 bases; bases outside gene matches: 7. Germline CDR1 is MNHNS and CDR2 is SASEGT. Here the CDR3 reads CASSEAYRGMDTGELFF. As DNA, the CDR3 is TGTGCCAGCAGTGAAGCGTACAGGGGAATGGACACCGGGGAGCTGTTTTTT.

V gene TRBV5-4 combines with J gene TRBJ2-1; 11 nucleotides agree with TRBD1. The CDR3 spans 14 residues. The ends lost 5 bases at V and 8 bases at J; junction bases unmatched: 6. Germline V lookup: CDR1 SGHNT, CDR2 YYREEE (reference sequence). CDR3 coding DNA: TGTGCCAGCAGTCGGGACAGGGGGTCAGATGAGCAGTTCTTC. This codes for CASSRDRGSDEQFF. Complete variable domain (other parts from reference TRBV5-4 and TRBJ2-1): ETGVTQSPTHLIKTRGQQVTLRCSSQSGHNTVSWYQQALGQGPQFIFQYYREEENGRGNFPPRFSGLQFPNYSSELNVNALELDDSALYLCASSRDRGSDEQFFGPGTRLTVL.

The chain uses TRBV3-1 (or the pseudogene TRBV3-2) and TRBJ1-4; D is possibly TRBD1 (6 bases). Germline V CDR1 and CDR2: LGHDT, YNNKEL (reference sequence). This CDR3 spans 15 amino acids. With 4 bases removed from V and 5 bases from J, the gap between germline ends came to 14 bases. CDR3 amino acids: CASSLRTDRNEKLFF. CDR3 coding DNA: TGTGCCAGCAGCCTCCGGACAGATAGGAATGAAAAACTGTTTTTT.

The count of this clone is one. This rearrangement joins TRBV30 to TRBJ1-4; 8 positions agree with TRBD1. Germline CDR1 and CDR2: GTSNPN and SVGIG (reference sequence). After removal of 0 bases from V and 5 bases from J, the junction contained 5 bases not matched to a gene. CDR3 size: 15 residues. The CDR3 nucleotides read TGTGCCTGGAGTGTCGCACAGGGGGTAAATGAAAAACTGTTTTTT. Translated: CAWSVAQGVNEKLFF.

The chain uses TRBV5-8 and TRBJ2-1; D perhaps matches TRBD1 (6 bases). Deletions cut 4 bases from V and 7 bases from J, with 9 bases between. The CDR3 is 12 amino acids. Germline V gene data show CDR1 as SGHTS and CDR2 as YDEGEE. The CDR3: CASSTGPNEQFF. In nucleotides, the CDR3 is TGTGCCAGCAGCACAGGGCCTAATGAGCAGTTCTTC.

The chain joins TRBV6-5 to TRBJ2-7; 7 bases are shared with TRBD1. CDR1 and CDR2 (germline): MNHEY, SVGAGI. J gave up 2 bases and V 6 bases, and 10 bases lay outside the gene matches. The CDR3 sequence is 15 residues long. CDR3 DNA: TGTGCCAGCAGCCCCCAAGACAGGGCCCCCTACGAGCAGTACTTC. Amino acid sequence: CASSPQDRAPYEQYF.

The V call is TRBV2, the J call TRBJ1-1; D is uncertain. V was trimmed by 2 bases and J by 7 bases, leaving 5 bases between them. Germline loops: CDR1 SNHLY, CDR2 FYNNEI. The CDR3 covers 11 residues. This CDR3 is CASSENGEAFF. DNA of the CDR3: TGTGCCAGCAGTGAAAACGGTGAAGCTTTCTTT.

This clone appeared a single time. The chain recombines TRBV2 with TRBJ1-1, with D possibly being TRBD1 (6 bases). Per germline, CDR1 SNHLY and CDR2 FYNNEI. This CDR3 is 14 amino acids long. V shed 3 bases and J shed 3 bases, with 11 bases lying between them. The CDR3 protein is CASSDQGLDTEAFF. In nucleotides, the CDR3 is TGTGCCAGCAGTGATCAGGGGCTCGACACTGAAGCTTTCTTT.

The rearrangement links TRBV6-2 or TRBV6-3 to TRBJ1-6; possible D gene TRBD1, 5 bases. Looked up from germline, CDR1 is MNHEY and CDR2 is SVGEGT. The CDR3 consists of 15 residues. The germline V and J ends were trimmed by 6 bases and 7 bases, with 16 bases remaining between them. The CDR3 protein is CASSLQGAANSPLHF. In nucleotides, the CDR3 is TGTGCCAGCAGCCTACAAGGGGCAGCGAATTCACCCCTCCACTTT.

The V gene is TRBV5-1, the J gene TRBJ2-3; D remains unclear. V lost 1 base and J 4 bases, leaving 16 bases between the germline ends. Germline assignment: CDR1 SGHRS and CDR2 YFSETQ. The CDR3 contains 16 residues. In nucleotides, the CDR3 is TGCGCCAGCAGCTTGAGATCGGTCGTAGCTTCAGATACGCAGTATTTT. Encoded protein: CASSLRSVVASDTQYF.

This chain joins TRBV7-6 and TRBJ2-1; D possibly corresponds to TRBD2 (5 bases). Germline lookup yields CDR1 SGHVS and CDR2 FNYEAQ. V dropped 3 bases and J dropped 4 bases, with 10 bases sitting between them. The CDR3 is 14 amino acids. CDR3 sequence (DNA): TGTGCCAGCAGCTTTGCGACTACATACAATGAGCAGTTCTTC. Its translation is CASSFATTYNEQFF.

The CDR3 coding sequence is TGCGCCAGCAGCCAAGATTGGCTAGCGGGGGGATCTCGCAATGAGCAGTTCTTC. Its protein product is CASSQDWLAGGSRNEQFF. The chain employs TRBV4-3 and TRBJ2-1; 11 bases match TRBD2. The ends lost 0 bases at V and 6 bases at J; junction bases unmatched: 10. The CDR3 contains 18 residues. Germline V CDR1 and CDR2: LGHNA, YSLEER.

This clone was picked up one time. The chain is built from TRBV9 and TRBJ2-5, with TRBD1 matching 8 bases. The V segment lost 0 bases and the J segment 4 bases; nucleotides outside the gene matches: 5. This CDR3 comprises 15 residues. CDR1 and CDR2 (germline): SGDLS, YYNGEE. CDR3: CASSVGTGSVETQYF. In nucleotides, the CDR3 is TGTGCCAGCAGCGTAGGGACAGGGTCTGTAGAGACCCAGTACTTC.

The chain combines TRBV11-3 with TRBJ2-3; no definite D call. The CDR3 spans 16 residues. The germline gives CDR1 SGHNT, CDR2 YENEEA. The V end lost 3 bases, the J end lost 2 bases, and 15 bases lay between the germline ends. CDR3 sequence (DNA): TGTGCCAGCAGCTTTGGTCGTACTCGTTCCACAGATACGCAGTATTTT. Translated, it gives CASSFGRTRSTDTQYF.

The genes are TRBV12-5 and TRBJ2-3; D remains unclear. Germline values: CDR1 LGHNT, CDR2 FRNRAP. Trimming took off 1 base at V and 3 bases at J, with 17 bases between the two ends. There are 17 residues in the CDR3. The CDR3 reads CASGLDMTEVETDTQYF. The CDR3 DNA reads TGTGCTAGTGGTTTGGACATGACCGAGGTGGAGACAGATACGCAGTATTTT.

The chain carries TRBV5-1 and TRBJ1-1; TRBD1 is a possible D gene (5 bases). Germline V gene data show CDR1 as SGHRS and CDR2 as YFSETQ. CDR3 length: 15 amino acids. With 0 bases removed from V and 6 bases from J, the gap between germline ends came to 15 bases. The CDR3 bases are TGCGCCAGCAGCTTGGCCCTAGGCAGGGTCTCTGAAGCTTTCTTT. Translated: CASSLALGRVSEAFF.

The chain carries TRBV29-1 and TRBJ2-3; TRBD2 matches at 11 bases. Per the germline V gene, CDR1 is SQVTM and CDR2 is ANQGSEA. The length of the CDR3 is 19 residues. With V trimmed by 4 bases and J by 2 bases, 17 bases remained unmatched. Written as DNA, the CDR3 is TGCAGCGTTGCTACTAGCGGGGGCCCCAGCCAAAATTACACAGATACGCAGTATTTT. This sequence encodes CSVATSGGPSQNYTDTQYF.

This chain links TRBV2 with TRBJ1-1, with 10 bases lining up with TRBD1. The CDR3 has 13 residues. J was trimmed by 5 bases and V by 4 bases; bases with no gene match: 1. Germline V gene sequence: CDR1 SNHLY, CDR2 FYNNEI. CDR3 in DNA: TGTGCCAGCAGTGGACAGGGGGCTACTGAAGCTTTCTTT. This codes for CASSGQGATEAFF.

The genes are TRBV2 and TRBJ2-7; no clear D gene. This CDR3 has 13 amino acids. CDR1 SNHLY and CDR2 FYNNEI come from the germline V gene. Trimming removed 4 bases from V and 0 bases from J, with 7 bases in between. CDR3 protein: CASSVVSSYEQYF. The CDR3 DNA reads as TGTGCCAGCAGTGTAGTCTCCTCCTACGAGCAGTACTTC.

The rearrangement links TRBV27 to TRBJ2-1; D might be TRBD1 (6 bases). The germline V gene encodes CDR1 MNHEY and CDR2 SMNVEV (reference sequence). Trimming took off 5 bases at V and 2 bases at J, with 10 bases between the two ends. The CDR3 extends over 14 amino acids. The CDR3, as DNA: TGTGCCAGCAGTCCCCAGGGGCCCTACAATGAGCAGTTCTTC. It specifies CASSPQGPYNEQFF.

This rearrangement joins TRBV3-1 (or the pseudogene TRBV3-2) to TRBJ1-1, with no clear D. Germline CDR1 is LGHDT and CDR2 is YNNKEL (reference sequence). The CDR3 extends over 12 amino acids. Trimming removed 2 bases from V and 2 bases from J, with 3 bases in between. The CDR3 is CASSQLNTEAFF. The CDR3, as DNA: TGTGCCAGCAGCCAACTCAACACTGAAGCTTTCTTT.

The V and J genes are TRBV2 and TRBJ2-3; D ambiguous. V was cut by 5 bases and J by 4 bases, with 4 bases left in between. The V gene's germline CDR1 is SNHLY and CDR2 FYNNEI. The CDR3 has 11 residues. As DNA, the CDR3 is TGTGCCAGCAGTCAGTCAGATACGCAGTATTTT. Translating it yields CASSQSDTQYF. Complete variable domain (other parts from reference TRBV2 and TRBJ2-3): EPEVTQTPSHQVTQMGQEVILRCVPISNHLYFYWYRQILGQKVEFLVSFYNNEISEKSEIFDDQFSVERPDGSNFTLKIRSTKLEDSAMYFCASSQSDTQYFGPGTRLTVL.

The chain is built from TRBV7-9 and TRBJ2-3, with TRBD2 identical over 12 bases. Germline CDR1 is SEHNR and CDR2 is FQNEAQ (reference sequence). V dropped 3 bases and J dropped 13; count of bases not matched to a gene: 8. The CDR3 has 14 residues. CDR3 loop: CASSLTSGGPSEYF. DNA of the CDR3: TGTGCCAGCAGCTTGACTAGCGGGGGCCCCTCGGAGTATTTT.

This chain uses TRBV15 with TRBJ2-5, with D possibly TRBD1 on 6 matching bases. This CDR3 is built from 16 residues. Germline lookup yields CDR1 LNHNV and CDR2 YYDKDF (reference sequence). V lost 1 base to trimming and J lost 1 base, with 13 bases between them. CDR3 coding DNA: TGTGCCACCAGCAGAGGGGACACCACCATCCAAGAGACCCAGTACTTC. Its translation: CATSRGDTTIQETQYF.

The rearrangement uses TRBV19 and TRBJ1-2; 7 nucleotides match TRBD1. V lost 5 bases to trimming and J lost 6 bases; unmatched junction nucleotides: 9. In germline, CDR1 is LNHDA, CDR2 SQIVND (reference sequence). The CDR3 runs 14 residues. The chain's CDR3 is CASSFRQGRDGYTF. The CDR3 DNA reads as TGTGCCAGTAGTTTTAGACAGGGACGCGATGGCTACACCTTC.